This entry describes one T cell receptor beta chain. Its recognized antigen is unknown. The record has no base qualities; no much larger clone is one base away. These data are taken from a study of T cell responses to AZD1222 COVID-19 vaccine (dated by TCRdb to 2020 to 2022). Notes on the research overall: AZD1222 recipients with second doses at about 4 weeks or about 12 weeks were pooled, because spike-specific TCR depth and breadth did not differ between schedules. TCR sequencing was performed for fewer than 250 trial participants, of whom approximately 200 were given two doses of AZD1222 and roughly 25 were given two doses of MenACWY control vaccine. Trial participants were enrolled by age into subgroups of 18-55, 56-69 and 70-plus years, and around 150, 29 and 61 TCR-sequenced participants, respectively, were included in these subgroups. Broader findings and caveats from the paper: Most participants were white British and females outnumbered males, and the authors suggested that clonal diversity may have been underestimated. In the small 56-69-year group, the increase in depth fell short of significance, most likely because of low power. Reportedly, close to half of the unique spike-specific TCRs recognized epitopes lying outside the regions that are mutated in the B.1.351 and B.1.1.7 variants. After two AZD1222 doses, both the breadth and the depth of spike-specific TCRs were significantly higher than at day 0 and than in MenACWY recipients. Because no day 14 peak-response samples were available, repertoires were characterized only after the peak T cell response. The whole spike protein was spanned by vaccine-associated CD4 TCRs, and dominant responses were seen in regions 160-218 and 743-854. Conclusions about previously exposed vaccinees are limited, since just six AZD1222 recipients were seropositive for SARS-CoV-2 at baseline.

The CDR3 regions of human TCRbeta chains were subjected to immunosequencing. Per the original workflow: Repertoire TCRs were matched against a reference library of SARS-CoV-2-specific TCRs generated with the MIRA antigen-specificity platform. Breadth was defined as the fraction of unique TCRs that were SARS-CoV-2-associated, and depth was defined as the fraction of total T cells that were SARS-CoV-2-associated. Using the MIRA data, each spike-specific TCR was mapped to the spike region that the TCR reacts to and placed in a CD4 or CD8 class. Log10-transformed breadth and depth values were compared by one-way ANOVA with Sidak's multiple comparisons tests. Not all clones reach the TCRdb copy of this immuneACCESS table, which keeps in-frame sequences only. Checked studies attribute under half of the gap to unresolved V genes and leave the rest unexplained. The V and J calls and clone size are taken from that table; D and trimming were inferred from the DNA. This sample gives more than 100,000 clones in total; roughly 84% of them show up just once. The top ten clonotypes cover 1% to 1.5% of the sample.

Read against the paper, the sample's time point label means: baseline before first vaccination. Vaccinee samples were obtained from the UK trials COV001 and COV002, which included a single-blind randomized controlled phase 2/3 trial of AZD1222 (ChAdOx1 nCoV-19) in healthy adults. For TCRbeta chain sequencing, PBMC samples from trial participants were taken at day 0 and at day 28 after the second dose. From its cysteine to its phenylalanine, the CDR3 spans 15 amino acids. Only the CDR3 region is kept as DNA, spanning 45 bases read in frame from base 1. Trimming removed 2 bases from V and 4 bases from J; the gene matches leave 6 bases unexplained. CDR1 and CDR2, looked up from the germline V gene, are SNHLY and FYNNEI.

This TCR was recovered from an adult in good health. The rearrangement joined TRBV2 to TRBJ2-5; 8 bases in between match TRBD1. Sequenced material: peripheral blood, taken on day 0 of AZD1222 vaccination. The DNA sequence reads TGTGCCAGCAGTGAAATTATACAGGGGGGAGAGACCCAGTACTTC. Translated, this gives CASSEIIQGGETQYF.